The rows below give T cell receptor beta chains drawn from one sample of a study of identical twins. TCRdb re-derived calls from the 5' RACE reads in MiXCR, one entry per CDR3 protein. The data show about 240,000 distinct CDR3 sequences, roughly 12% seen once. These data were also filed under a second study, of yellow fever vaccine responses in identical twins.

Sequenced input: memory (CD45RO+) T cells sorted from blood. The receptors were gathered from a woman aged 18-29 years in good health. Both conserved end residues are part of each CDR3. The D gene is left open where the match is weak. Clone size is stated in some rows and not others, as once, few, many or a class when expanded.

J: TRBJ2-5; D: -; length: 15; size: few; V: TRBV28; DNA: TGTGCCAGCAGTCTGAGGGGGATAGGGGGGGAGACCCAGTACTTC; CDR3: CASSLRGIGGETQYF
J: TRBJ2-7; D: TRBD1; length: 15; size: -; V: TRBV12-3/TRBV12-4; DNA: TGTGCCAGCAGTTTAAGTGGACAGGGGGCTGACGAGCAGTACTTC; CDR3: CASSLSGQGADEQYF
J: TRBJ2-7; D: -; length: 14; size: many; V: TRBV5-1; DNA: TGCGCCAGCAGCTTGGGGCCACAGTCCTACGAGCAGTACTTC; CDR3: CASSLGPQSYEQYF
J: TRBJ2-7; D: -; length: 13; size: -; V: TRBV2; DNA: TGTGCCAGCAGTGTCAGGGTTTCCTACGAGCAGTACTTC; CDR3: CASSVRVSYEQYF
J: TRBJ2-5; D: -; length: 14; size: -; V: TRBV12-3/TRBV12-4; DNA: TGTGCCAGCAGTTTCGGACGGGAAAAGTGGACCCAGTACTTC; CDR3: CASSFGREKWTQYF
J: TRBJ1-1; D: -; length: 13; size: few; V: TRBV10-3; DNA: TGTGCCATCAGTGTCCAGGGGAACACTGAAGCTTTCTTT; CDR3: CAISVQGNTEAFF
J: TRBJ2-3; D: TRBD1; length: 15; size: once; V: TRBV24-1; DNA: TGTGCCACCAGTGATCCGGGACAGGGGGCGAATACGCAGTATTTT; CDR3: CATSDPGQGANTQYF
J: TRBJ2-1; D: -; length: 16; size: -; V: TRBV20-1; DNA: TGCAGTGCTAGAGGGGAGGGACAGAGACTAAGGAATGAGCAGTTCTTC; CDR3: CSARGEGQRLRNEQFF
J: TRBJ2-3; D: -; length: 15; size: few; V: TRBV7-9; DNA: TGTGCCAGCAGCTATTACGGGGGAAGCACAGATACGCAGTATTTT; CDR3: CASSYYGGSTDTQYF
J: TRBJ1-2; D: TRBD1; length: 13; size: many; V: TRBV29-1; DNA: TGCAGCGTTTCACAACAGGGGAACTATGGCTACACCTTC; CDR3: CSVSQQGNYGYTF
J: TRBJ2-3; D: -; length: 13; size: few; V: TRBV18; DNA: TGTGCCAGCTCACCTCCGGGGGTAGATACGCAGTATTTT; CDR3: CASSPPGVDTQYF
J: TRBJ2-3; D: -; length: 15; size: many; V: TRBV6-2/TRBV6-3; DNA: TGTGCCAGCAGTTACGGGGGGCGCGGGCAAGATACGCAGTATTTT; CDR3: CASSYGGRGQDTQYF
J: TRBJ1-3; D: -; length: 13; size: few; V: TRBV12-3/TRBV12-4; DNA: TGTGCCAGCAGCATCTCCTCTGGAAACACCATATATTTT; CDR3: CASSISSGNTIYF
J: TRBJ2-7; D: -; length: 14; size: many; V: TRBV5-1; DNA: TGCGCCAGCAGCCGGGACACCCCCTCCTACGAGCAGTACTTC; CDR3: CASSRDTPSYEQYF
J: TRBJ2-1; D: -; length: 16; size: few; V: TRBV10-1; DNA: TGCGCCAGCAGAGACTATCGTGGACAGATATACAATGAGCAGTTCTTC; CDR3: CASRDYRGQIYNEQFF
J: TRBJ2-7; D: -; length: 15; size: few; V: TRBV18; DNA: TGTGCCAGCTCACTAGGAGGGGCAGGAGCCTACGAGCAGTACTTC; CDR3: CASSLGGAGAYEQYF
J: TRBJ2-1; D: -; length: 14; size: -; V: TRBV9; DNA: TGTGCCAGCAGCGTAGGGAATAGTGGGGGTGAGCAGTTCTTC; CDR3: CASSVGNSGGEQFF
J: TRBJ1-5; D: -; length: 15; size: -; V: TRBV7-2; DNA: TGTGCCAGCAGCCCCCAGGGGACTAGCAATCAGCCCCAGCATTTT; CDR3: CASSPQGTSNQPQHF
J: TRBJ1-3; D: -; length: 14; size: -; V: TRBV10-3; DNA: TGTGCCATCAAGCCGTACGGTTCTGGAAACACCATATATTTT; CDR3: CAIKPYGSGNTIYF
J: TRBJ1-5; D: -; length: 15; size: -; V: TRBV7-8; DNA: TGTGCCAGCAGCCAGAGGGATGGGGGCAATCAGCCCCAGCATTTT; CDR3: CASSQRDGGNQPQHF
J: TRBJ1-5; D: -; length: 15; size: -; V: TRBV12-3/TRBV12-4; DNA: TGTGCCAGCAGTCTATTGACAGGTAGCAATCAGCCCCAGCATTTT; CDR3: CASSLLTGSNQPQHF
J: TRBJ2-3; D: -; length: 12; size: many; V: TRBV3-1; DNA: TGTGCCAGCAGCCAATTTCCAGATACGCAGTATTTT; CDR3: CASSQFPDTQYF
J: TRBJ2-7; D: -; length: 13; size: -; V: TRBV9; DNA: TGTGCCAGCAGCGTTCAGGGAGGCTACGAGCAGTACTTC; CDR3: CASSVQGGYEQYF
J: TRBJ2-3; D: TRBD2; length: 18; size: -; V: TRBV3-1; DNA: TGTGCCAGCATCCAAGAGGGGCTAGCGGAAAGACACACAGATACGCAGTATTTT; CDR3: CASIQEGLAERHTDTQYF
J: TRBJ2-7; D: -; length: 13; size: once; V: TRBV13; DNA: TGTGCCAGCAGCCGACAGGCGACCTACGAGCAGTACTTC; CDR3: CASSRQATYEQYF
J: TRBJ1-3; D: -; length: 15; size: few; V: TRBV20-1; DNA: TGCAGTGCTAGAGCCATAGACCTCTCTGGAAACACCATATATTTT; CDR3: CSARAIDLSGNTIYF
J: TRBJ2-3; D: TRBD1; length: 16; size: -; V: TRBV28; DNA: TGTGCCAGCAGTTTTCTGGGACAGGGGGCAGGGGATACGCAGTATTTT; CDR3: CASSFLGQGAGDTQYF
J: TRBJ2-2; D: -; length: 14; size: few; V: TRBV20-1; DNA: TGCAGTGCTAGCTATCTCTCGAACACCGGGGAGCTGTTTTTT; CDR3: CSASYLSNTGELFF
J: TRBJ2-1; D: TRBD2; length: 14; size: many; V: TRBV11-2; DNA: TGTGCCAGCAGCCCTAGCGGGAGGGGTCCTGAGCAGTTCTTC; CDR3: CASSPSGRGPEQFF
J: TRBJ2-7; D: TRBD1; length: 14; size: -; V: TRBV29-1; DNA: TGCAGCGTTTGTCCCGGGACAGGGTGCTACGAGCAGTACTTC; CDR3: CSVCPGTGCYEQYF
J: TRBJ2-1; D: -; length: 13; size: few; V: TRBV7-2; DNA: TGTGCCAGCAGCTCGGGCCAGCTTGTAGGGCAGTTCTTC; CDR3: CASSSGQLVGQFF
J: TRBJ2-3; D: -; length: 15; size: few; V: TRBV10-1; DNA: TGCGCCAGCAGTGAGTGGGGTGAGGGCACAGATACGCAGTATTTT; CDR3: CASSEWGEGTDTQYF
J: TRBJ2-1; D: -; length: 13; size: few; V: TRBV7-2; DNA: TGTGCCAGCAGCTTAGCCATAAACAATGAGCAGTTCTTC; CDR3: CASSLAINNEQFF
J: TRBJ2-2; D: TRBD1; length: 15; size: few; V: TRBV28; DNA: TGTGCCAGCAGTATGGGACAGGGGGGGCCCGGGGAGCTGTTTTTT; CDR3: CASSMGQGGPGELFF
J: TRBJ1-6; D: TRBD1; length: 21; size: -; V: TRBV6-2/TRBV6-3; DNA: TGTGCCAGCAGTTACCCCTTGTTGGGACAGGGGAGGAGCTCCTATAATTCACCCCTCCACTTT; CDR3: CASSYPLLGQGRSSYNSPLHF
J: TRBJ1-2; D: -; length: 14; size: few; V: TRBV19; DNA: TGTGCCAGTAGTATAGGCTCCGGAGACTTTGGCTACACCTTC; CDR3: CASSIGSGDFGYTF
J: TRBJ2-7; D: -; length: 13; size: -; V: TRBV11-3; DNA: TGTGCCAGCAGCTTACTTCGGTTTTACGAGCAGTACTTC; CDR3: CASSLLRFYEQYF
J: TRBJ1-6; D: -; length: 15; size: few; V: TRBV5-5; DNA: TGTGCCAGCAGCTTGGGGTACTCCTATAATTCACCCCTCCACTTT; CDR3: CASSLGYSYNSPLHF
J: TRBJ1-5; D: -; length: 15; size: -; V: TRBV4-1; DNA: TGCGCCAGCAGCCAAGATACAGGGAGCAATCAGCCCCAGCATTTT; CDR3: CASSQDTGSNQPQHF
J: TRBJ2-4; D: -; length: 14; size: many; V: TRBV12-3/TRBV12-4; DNA: TGTGCCAGCAGTTTGTATGGGCAGGGAGACATTCAGTACTTC; CDR3: CASSLYGQGDIQYF
J: TRBJ2-7; D: -; length: 12; size: many; V: TRBV3-1; DNA: TGTGCCAGCAGCCGGTCTAGCACCGAGCAGTACTTC; CDR3: CASSRSSTEQYF
J: TRBJ1-4; D: -; length: 18; size: -; V: TRBV27; DNA: TGTGCCAGCAGTTCCATATGGTTATCTAGATCAACTAATGAAAAACTGTTTTTT; CDR3: CASSSIWLSRSTNEKLFF
J: TRBJ2-3; D: -; length: 14; size: many; V: TRBV7-7; DNA: TGTGCTAGCAGCCCGGGACATGGCACAGATACGCAGTATTTT; CDR3: CASSPGHGTDTQYF
J: TRBJ2-7; D: TRBD2; length: 14; size: -; V: TRBV27; DNA: TGTGCCAGCAGTTTATCGCGGGGGGCCTACGAGCAGTACTTC; CDR3: CASSLSRGAYEQYF
J: TRBJ2-7; D: TRBD2; length: 14; size: -; V: TRBV11-2; DNA: TGTGCCAGCAGCCGCTCAGCGGGGACCTACGAGCAGTACTTC; CDR3: CASSRSAGTYEQYF
J: TRBJ2-7; D: -; length: 13; size: -; V: TRBV11-3; DNA: TGTGCCAGCAGCCGAGGCCGCTACTACGAGCAGTACTTC; CDR3: CASSRGRYYEQYF
J: TRBJ2-2; D: TRBD1; length: 18; size: few; V: TRBV12-5; DNA: TGTGCTAGTGGTTTGGTACAAGGAGGGACAGGGTCCACCGGGGAGCTGTTTTTT; CDR3: CASGLVQGGTGSTGELFF
J: TRBJ2-7; D: -; length: 12; size: few; V: TRBV30; DNA: TGTGCCTGGAGTGAGGACTCCTACGAGCAGTACTTC; CDR3: CAWSEDSYEQYF
J: TRBJ2-3; D: TRBD1; length: 18; size: few; V: TRBV24-1; DNA: TGTGCCACCAGTGAGCCCAGGGGGGACAGGGGCAGCACAGATACGCAGTATTTT; CDR3: CATSEPRGDRGSTDTQYF
J: TRBJ1-5; D: TRBD1; length: 14; size: many; V: TRBV20-1; DNA: TGCAGTGCCGACCGGGACAGGGGAGATCAGCCCCAGCATTTT; CDR3: CSADRDRGDQPQHF
J: TRBJ2-1; D: TRBD2; length: 14; size: once; V: TRBV28; DNA: TGTGCCAGCAGCCCCCCTGGGGGAGGGAATGAGCAGTTCTTC; CDR3: CASSPPGGGNEQFF
J: TRBJ2-7; D: -; length: 14; size: -; V: TRBV6-5; DNA: TGTGCCAGCAGTTACTCGGGCAGCACCTACGAGCAGTACTTC; CDR3: CASSYSGSTYEQYF
J: TRBJ2-3; D: TRBD1; length: 15; size: many; V: TRBV27; DNA: TGTGCCAGCAGTCGGAGGGCGGGACAGGGAGATACGCAGTATTTT; CDR3: CASSRRAGQGDTQYF
J: TRBJ2-4; D: -; length: 14; size: -; V: TRBV5-4; DNA: TGTGCCAGCAGCCCGGATGGTATATTCAACATTCAGTACTTC; CDR3: CASSPDGIFNIQYF
J: TRBJ1-3; D: -; length: 16; size: many; V: TRBV12-3/TRBV12-4; DNA: TGTGCCAGCAGGTCCAGAGGACGAAACTCTGGAAACACCATATATTTT; CDR3: CASRSRGRNSGNTIYF
J: TRBJ2-5; D: -; length: 15; size: many; V: TRBV12-3/TRBV12-4; DNA: TGTGCCAGCAGTCAGACAGGGAGGTACCAAGAGACCCAGTACTTC; CDR3: CASSQTGRYQETQYF
J: TRBJ2-3; D: -; length: 14; size: many; V: TRBV12-3/TRBV12-4; DNA: TGTGCCAGCAGTTTGAGGGGGGGGAAGGATACGCAGTATTTT; CDR3: CASSLRGGKDTQYF